Listed below are T cell receptor beta chains from one sample, sequenced in a study of blood T cell repertoires in COVID-19. Measured with immunoSEQ multiplex PCR; TCRdb has only the in-frame clones, and not every one. The sample lists under 350,000 clones, roughly 85% occurring once. Sequencing was carried out using peripheral blood. The receptor source for this set is a human donor in a cohort sampled during active COVID-19. CDR3s include the opening cysteine and the closing phenylalanine or tryptophan. Fields, in order: CDR3 length, V gene, clone size, D gene, J gene, CDR3 protein, CDR3 DNA. The D gene is left open where the match is weak. Only some rows state a clone size, as once, few, many or a class for expanded clones.

>12|TRBV12-3/TRBV12-4|-|-|TRBJ2-7
CASSPQGYEQYF
TGTGCCAGCAGTCCCCAGGGGTACGAGCAGTACTTC
>13|TRBV2|few|TRBD1|TRBJ1-3
CASRGTERNTIYF
TGTGCCAGCAGGGGGACAGAAAGAAACACCATATATTTT
>15|TRBV4-2|-|-|TRBJ1-1
CASSQGVGGFSEAFF
TGTGCCAGCAGCCAAGGGGTAGGGGGATTCAGTGAAGCTTTCTTT
>19|TRBV19|few|TRBD1|TRBJ1-5
CASSTIWSGQGNGNQPQHF
TGTGCCAGTAGTACAATATGGAGCGGACAGGGGAACGGCAATCAGCCCCAGCATTTT
>19|TRBV3-1/TRBV3-2|-|TRBD2|TRBJ2-1
CASSPSPGLATSSYNEQFF
TGTGCCAGCAGCCCTTCACCGGGACTAGCGACGAGCTCCTACAATGAGCAGTTCTTC
>13|TRBV6-4|-|TRBD1|TRBJ1-6
CASRTGVNSPLHF
TGTGCCAGCAGGACAGGGGTAAATTCACCCCTCCACTTT
>12|TRBV7-9|-|-|TRBJ2-3
CASIGSTDTQYF
TGTGCCAGCATCGGGAGCACAGATACGCAGTATTTT
>12|TRBV30|-|-|TRBJ1-1
CAWSPGNTEAFF
TGTGCCTGGAGCCCCGGGAACACTGAAGCTTTCTTT
>14|TRBV24-1|-|-|TRBJ1-2
CATSDLGLQYGYTF
TGTGCCACCAGTGACCTCGGGTTACAATATGGCTACACCTTC
>13|TRBV29-1|-|-|TRBJ2-3
CSVERGNTDTQYF
TGCAGCGTTGAGAGGGGGAACACAGATACGCAGTATTTT
>15|TRBV5-1|once|TRBD1|TRBJ1-4
CASSIRTGGTEKLFF
TGCGCCAGCAGCATCCGGACAGGGGGGACAGAAAAACTGTTTTTT
>14|TRBV6-1|-|-|TRBJ1-1
CASSEGGGSTEAFF
TGTGCCAGCAGTGAGGGAGGGGGGAGCACTGAAGCTTTCTTT
>14|TRBV10-3|-|TRBD1|TRBJ2-5
CAISETGGQETQYF
TGTGCCATCAGTGAGACAGGGGGCCAAGAGACCCAGTACTTC
>14|TRBV7-9|-|-|TRBJ2-1
CASPLEDAYNEQFF
TGTGCCAGCCCACTAGAAGATGCCTACAATGAGCAGTTCTTC
>15|TRBV5-1|-|TRBD1|TRBJ1-1
CASSLTQTGGTEAFF
TGCGCCAGCAGCTTGACGCAGACAGGGGGTACTGAAGCTTTCTTT